This is a list of T cell receptor beta chains from one sample in a study of post-analysis software for immune sequencing data. TCRdb re-derived calls from the PCR reads in MiXCR, one entry per CDR3 protein. The sample records roughly 730,000 distinct CDR3 sequences, 25% to 30% being singletons. Sequencing was carried out using blood. These receptors all stem from a girl aged 5-17 years with multiple sclerosis. Each CDR3 is given with its conserved first and last residue. The D gene is left open where the match is weak. Clone size is shown for a subset of rows, as once, few, many or a class of expanded clone.

v_gene: TRBV7-2; abundance: .; d_gene: TRBD2; j_gene: TRBJ2-2; CDR3nt: TGTGCCAGCAGTCCCCAGGGGAGCGGGAGGAACACCGGGGAGCTGTTTTTT; CDR3aa: CASSPQGSGRNTGELFF
v_gene: TRBV12-3/TRBV12-4; abundance: many; d_gene: .; j_gene: TRBJ1-5; CDR3nt: TGTGCCAGCAGTCCCCGGGGGCGGCAGCCCCAGCATTTT; CDR3aa: CASSPRGRQPQHF
v_gene: TRBV27; abundance: .; d_gene: .; j_gene: TRBJ2-3; CDR3nt: TGTGCCAGCAGCTTGTTGGGACAAGAAAGCACAGATACGCAGTATTTT; CDR3aa: CASSLLGQESTDTQYF
v_gene: TRBV9; abundance: .; d_gene: TRBD2; j_gene: TRBJ2-3; CDR3nt: TGTGCCAGCAGCGCGACTAGCGGGGGGGGAGATACGCAGTATTTT; CDR3aa: CASSATSGGGDTQYF
v_gene: TRBV6-1; abundance: .; d_gene: TRBD2; j_gene: TRBJ2-1; CDR3nt: TGTGCCAGCAGTAGGGGCAAGTCAGGGACTAGCGGGGGGGTCTCCTACAATGAGCAGTTCTTC; CDR3aa: CASSRGKSGTSGGVSYNEQFF
v_gene: TRBV3-1; abundance: many; d_gene: .; j_gene: TRBJ2-3; CDR3nt: TGTGCCAGCAGCCCCGGTTGGGGGGGCACAGATACGCAGTATTTT; CDR3aa: CASSPGWGGTDTQYF
v_gene: TRBV2; abundance: many; d_gene: .; j_gene: TRBJ2-5; CDR3nt: TGTGCCAGCAGTGTAGGCAGACTAAGCACAGCTAACCAAGAGACCCAGTACTTC; CDR3aa: CASSVGRLSTANQETQYF
v_gene: TRBV28; abundance: .; d_gene: .; j_gene: TRBJ1-1; CDR3nt: TGTGCCAGCAGGCCCGGGGTTGGCACTGAAGCTTTCTTT; CDR3aa: CASRPGVGTEAFF
v_gene: TRBV12-3/TRBV12-4; abundance: .; d_gene: .; j_gene: TRBJ1-4; CDR3nt: TGTGCCAGCAGTTTAGGCCCGGGGGTAGCGGAAAAACTGTTTTTT; CDR3aa: CASSLGPGVAEKLFF
v_gene: TRBV9; abundance: once; d_gene: TRBD2; j_gene: TRBJ2-2; CDR3nt: TGTGCCAGCACCGCTAGCGGGAGACACACCGGGGAGCTGTTTTTT; CDR3aa: CASTASGRHTGELFF
v_gene: TRBV7-2; abundance: .; d_gene: TRBD2; j_gene: TRBJ2-1; CDR3nt: TGTGCCAGCAGCTCGCGACGGGGGGAGTTACTTGGCAATGAGCAGTTCTTC; CDR3aa: CASSSRRGELLGNEQFF
v_gene: TRBV29-1; abundance: few; d_gene: .; j_gene: TRBJ1-1; CDR3nt: TGCAGCGTTTCGAGTGTTTTTGAAGCTTTCTTT; CDR3aa: CSVSSVFEAFF
v_gene: TRBV20-1; abundance: few; d_gene: .; j_gene: TRBJ2-2; CDR3nt: TGCAGTGCTAGAGAACTGGGGGCATATACCGGGGAGCTGTTTTTT; CDR3aa: CSARELGAYTGELFF
v_gene: TRBV5-5; abundance: .; d_gene: .; j_gene: TRBJ2-5; CDR3nt: TGTGCCAGCAGCTTGGAGCTCAGGTCGGGGGAGACCCAGTACTTC; CDR3aa: CASSLELRSGETQYF
v_gene: TRBV29-1; abundance: .; d_gene: .; j_gene: TRBJ1-2; CDR3nt: TGCAGCGTTGAAATCCAGGACAGACACTATGGCTACACCTTC; CDR3aa: CSVEIQDRHYGYTF
v_gene: TRBV20-1; abundance: .; d_gene: TRBD1; j_gene: TRBJ2-5; CDR3nt: TGCAGTGCGGGTACAGGGGGCCCTTGGGAGACCCAGTACTTC; CDR3aa: CSAGTGGPWETQYF
v_gene: TRBV10-3; abundance: few; d_gene: TRBD2; j_gene: TRBJ2-5; CDR3nt: TGTGCCATCAGTGAGTTAGCGGGGGCCCAAGAGACCCAGTACTTC; CDR3aa: CAISELAGAQETQYF
v_gene: TRBV10-3; abundance: .; d_gene: .; j_gene: TRBJ2-1; CDR3nt: TGTGCCATCAGTGGGGCAGATGACAATGAGCAGTTCTTC; CDR3aa: CAISGADDNEQFF
v_gene: TRBV9; abundance: .; d_gene: .; j_gene: TRBJ2-2; CDR3nt: TGTGCCAGCAGCGCCGGAACAGGGCCGAACACCGGGGAGCTGTTTTTT; CDR3aa: CASSAGTGPNTGELFF
v_gene: TRBV5-1; abundance: .; d_gene: TRBD2; j_gene: TRBJ2-3; CDR3nt: TGCGCCAGCAGCTTGGGTCTGGCGGGAGGGTTCACAGATACGCAGTATTTT; CDR3aa: CASSLGLAGGFTDTQYF
v_gene: TRBV5-1; abundance: .; d_gene: .; j_gene: TRBJ2-7; CDR3nt: TGCGCCAGCAGCTGGAAGACAGAGATATACGAGCAGTACTTC; CDR3aa: CASSWKTEIYEQYF
v_gene: TRBV7-7; abundance: few; d_gene: .; j_gene: TRBJ2-5; CDR3nt: TGTGCTAGCAGCTTAGACAGAAAAGAGACCCAGTACTTC; CDR3aa: CASSLDRKETQYF
v_gene: TRBV3-1; abundance: few; d_gene: .; j_gene: TRBJ1-5; CDR3nt: TGTGCCAGCACCCAGGGTATGAGCAATCAGCCCCAGCATTTT; CDR3aa: CASTQGMSNQPQHF
v_gene: TRBV24-1; abundance: few; d_gene: TRBD1; j_gene: TRBJ2-3; CDR3nt: TGTGCCACCAGCGAATCCGGGACAGGGCGGACAGATACGCAGTATTTT; CDR3aa: CATSESGTGRTDTQYF
v_gene: TRBV27; abundance: .; d_gene: TRBD1; j_gene: TRBJ1-4; CDR3nt: TGTGCCAGCAGCGTAACAGGGGCTGAAAAACTGTTTTTT; CDR3aa: CASSVTGAEKLFF
v_gene: TRBV10-3; abundance: .; d_gene: TRBD2; j_gene: TRBJ2-1; CDR3nt: TGTGCCATCAGTGAGGTCGCTAGCGGGGGGCGGTCCAATGAGCAGTTCTTC; CDR3aa: CAISEVASGGRSNEQFF
v_gene: TRBV12-3/TRBV12-4; abundance: .; d_gene: .; j_gene: TRBJ2-7; CDR3nt: TGTGCCAGCAGTTTAGACTCTACCGGGTGGGAGGCGTCCTACGAGCAGTACTTC; CDR3aa: CASSLDSTGWEASYEQYF
v_gene: TRBV6-5; abundance: .; d_gene: .; j_gene: TRBJ1-2; CDR3nt: TGTGCCAGCAGGGGACGGGGCCACTATGGCTACACCTTC; CDR3aa: CASRGRGHYGYTF